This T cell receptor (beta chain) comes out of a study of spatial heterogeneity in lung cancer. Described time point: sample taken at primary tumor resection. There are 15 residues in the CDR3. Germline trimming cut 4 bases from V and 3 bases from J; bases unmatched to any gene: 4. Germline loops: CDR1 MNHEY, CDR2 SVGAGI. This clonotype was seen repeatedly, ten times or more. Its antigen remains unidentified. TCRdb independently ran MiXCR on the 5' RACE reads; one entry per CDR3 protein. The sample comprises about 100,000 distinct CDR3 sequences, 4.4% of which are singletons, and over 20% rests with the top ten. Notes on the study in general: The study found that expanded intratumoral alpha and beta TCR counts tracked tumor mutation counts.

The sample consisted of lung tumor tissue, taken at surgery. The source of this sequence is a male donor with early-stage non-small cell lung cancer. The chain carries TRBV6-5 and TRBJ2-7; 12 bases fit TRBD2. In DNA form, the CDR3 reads TGTGCCAGCAGTTGGGGACTAGCGGGTAGCTACGAGCAGTACTTC. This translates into CASSWGLAGSYEQYF.